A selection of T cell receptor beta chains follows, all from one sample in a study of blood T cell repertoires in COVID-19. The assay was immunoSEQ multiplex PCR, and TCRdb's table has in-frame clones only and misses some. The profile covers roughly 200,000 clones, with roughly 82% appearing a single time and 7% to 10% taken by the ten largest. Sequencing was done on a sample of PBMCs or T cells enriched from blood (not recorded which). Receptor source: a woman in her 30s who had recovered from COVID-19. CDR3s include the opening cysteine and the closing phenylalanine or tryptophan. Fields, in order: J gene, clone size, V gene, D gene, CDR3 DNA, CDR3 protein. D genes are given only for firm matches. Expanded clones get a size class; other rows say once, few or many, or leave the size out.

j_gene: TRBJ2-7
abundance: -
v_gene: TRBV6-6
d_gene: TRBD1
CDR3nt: TGTGCCAGCAGTCTACAGGGGCCCTCCTACGAGCAGTACTTC
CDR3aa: CASSLQGPSYEQYF

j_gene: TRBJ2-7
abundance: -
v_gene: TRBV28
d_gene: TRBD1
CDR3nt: TGTGCCAGCAGTCCCGTTTTCGGGACAGGGTTATTGTACGAGCAGTACTTC
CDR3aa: CASSPVFGTGLLYEQYF

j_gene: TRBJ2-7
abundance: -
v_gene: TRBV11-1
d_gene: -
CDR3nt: TGTGCCAGCAGCTCCTTACAGGGATGGTACGAGCAGTACTTC
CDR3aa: CASSSLQGWYEQYF

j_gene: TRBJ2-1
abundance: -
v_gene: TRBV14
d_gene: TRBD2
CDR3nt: TGTGCCAGCAGCCAAGTAGGGACTAGCGGGAGATATTTGTATGAGCAGTTCTTC
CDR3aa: CASSQVGTSGRYLYEQFF

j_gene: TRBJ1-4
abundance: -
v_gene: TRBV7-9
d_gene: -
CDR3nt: TGTGCCAGCAGCTTAGGAGGACGGACAGTTAATGAAAAACTGTTTTTT
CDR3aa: CASSLGGRTVNEKLFF

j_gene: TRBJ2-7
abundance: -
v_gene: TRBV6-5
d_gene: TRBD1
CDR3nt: TGTGCCAGCCGACCAAGGGACAGGGGGGAAAAGGAGCAGTACTTC
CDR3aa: CASRPRDRGEKEQYF

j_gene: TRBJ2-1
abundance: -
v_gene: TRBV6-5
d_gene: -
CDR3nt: TGTGCCAGCAGGTCGGACAGTATTAATGAGCAGTTCTTC
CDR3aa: CASRSDSINEQFF

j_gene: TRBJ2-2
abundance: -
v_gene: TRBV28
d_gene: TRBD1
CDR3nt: TGTGCCAGCAGTTTAGCCCACCGACAGGGGGGCGGGGAGCTGTTTTTT
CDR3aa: CASSLAHRQGGGELFF

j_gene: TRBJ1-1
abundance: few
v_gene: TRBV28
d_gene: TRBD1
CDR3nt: TGTGCCAGCAGCCTTATCCGACAGGGGGCTGAAGCTTTCTTT
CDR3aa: CASSLIRQGAEAFF

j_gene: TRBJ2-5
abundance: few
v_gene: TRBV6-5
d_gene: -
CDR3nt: TGTGCCAGCAGATCTACAGTGTACCAAGAGACCCAGTACTTC
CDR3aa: CASRSTVYQETQYF

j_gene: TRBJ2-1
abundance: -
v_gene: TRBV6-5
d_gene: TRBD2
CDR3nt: TGTGCCAGCAGTTATGTCGCGGGAGCAGACAATGAGCAGTTCTTC
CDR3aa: CASSYVAGADNEQFF

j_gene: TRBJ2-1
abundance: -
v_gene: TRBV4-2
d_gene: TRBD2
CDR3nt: TGTGCCAGCAGCCCGGGACTACTAAACCCTCAGTTCTTC
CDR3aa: CASSPGLLNPQFF

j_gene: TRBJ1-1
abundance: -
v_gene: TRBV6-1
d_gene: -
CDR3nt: TGTGCCAGCAGTGAAATTTCCCGGGGGGCATCCGAAGAAGCTTTCTTT
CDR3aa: CASSEISRGASEEAFF

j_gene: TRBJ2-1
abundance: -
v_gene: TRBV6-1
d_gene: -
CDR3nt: TGTGCCAGCAGTGCGAGCGCGAGCTACCGGGGCAATGAGCAGTTCTTC
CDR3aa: CASSASASYRGNEQFF

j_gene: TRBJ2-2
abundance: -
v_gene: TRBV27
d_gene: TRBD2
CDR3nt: TGTGCCAGCAGTTTGCGGGGGGAGGGCACCGGGGAGCTGTTTTTT
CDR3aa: CASSLRGEGTGELFF

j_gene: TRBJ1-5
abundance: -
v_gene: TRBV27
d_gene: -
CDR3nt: TGTGCCAGCAGTTTATATTACAATCAGCCCCAGCATTTT
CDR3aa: CASSLYYNQPQHF

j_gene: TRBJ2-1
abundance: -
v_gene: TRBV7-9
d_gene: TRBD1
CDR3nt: TGTGCCAGCAGCACATACAGGGGTGAGCAGTTCTTC
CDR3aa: CASSTYRGEQFF

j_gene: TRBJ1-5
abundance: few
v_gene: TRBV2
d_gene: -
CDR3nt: TGTGCCAGCAGTTTCCAGGATCTTAGCAATCAGCCCCAGCATTTT
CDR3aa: CASSFQDLSNQPQHF

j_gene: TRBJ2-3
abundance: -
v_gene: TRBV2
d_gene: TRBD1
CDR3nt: TGTGCCAGCAGTGATGAGCGCGCTCCAGGGGGTACGCAGTATTTT
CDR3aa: CASSDERAPGGTQYF

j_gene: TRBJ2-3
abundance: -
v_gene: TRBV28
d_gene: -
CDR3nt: TGTGCCAGCAGGGTCCCGGGCACAGATACGCAGTATTTT
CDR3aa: CASRVPGTDTQYF

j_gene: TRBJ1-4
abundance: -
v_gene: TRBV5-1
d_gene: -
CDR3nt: TGCGCCAGCAGCGTCAGGTGGGGCACTAATGAAAAACTGTTTTTT
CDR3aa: CASSVRWGTNEKLFF

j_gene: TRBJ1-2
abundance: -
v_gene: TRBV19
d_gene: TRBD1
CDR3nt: TGTGCCAGTAGTATATCAGTGGACAGGGGTTATGGCTACACCTTC
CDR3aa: CASSISVDRGYGYTF

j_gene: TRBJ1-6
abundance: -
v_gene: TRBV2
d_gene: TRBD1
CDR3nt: TGTGCCAGCAGTGAAGAGGGACAGGTTAATTCACCCCTCCACTTT
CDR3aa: CASSEEGQVNSPLHF

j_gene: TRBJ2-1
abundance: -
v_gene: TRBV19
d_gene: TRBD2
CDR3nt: TGTGCCAGTAGTATAGATGGGACTAGCGGGAGGGGTGAGCAGTTCTTC
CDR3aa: CASSIDGTSGRGEQFF

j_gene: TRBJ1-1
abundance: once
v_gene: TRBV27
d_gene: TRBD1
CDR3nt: TGTGCCAGCAGTTTATCGGGACAGGACACTGAAGCTTTCTTT
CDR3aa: CASSLSGQDTEAFF

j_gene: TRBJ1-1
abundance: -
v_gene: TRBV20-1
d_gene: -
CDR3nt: TGCAGTGCCAACCCCAGGACTGAAGCTTTCTTT
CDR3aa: CSANPRTEAFF

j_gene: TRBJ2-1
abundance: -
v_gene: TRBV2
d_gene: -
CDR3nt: TGTGCCAGCAGTAGGAGAACTTCATACAATGAGCAGTTCTTC
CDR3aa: CASSRRTSYNEQFF

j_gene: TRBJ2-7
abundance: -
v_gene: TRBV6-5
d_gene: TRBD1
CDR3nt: TGTGCCAGTTCGCCGGGACAGTCCTACGAGCAGTACTTC
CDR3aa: CASSPGQSYEQYF

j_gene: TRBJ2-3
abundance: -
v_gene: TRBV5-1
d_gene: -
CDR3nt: TGCGCCAGCAGCTTGGCGGTTTTAGTCCGAGATACGCAGTATTTT
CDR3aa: CASSLAVLVRDTQYF

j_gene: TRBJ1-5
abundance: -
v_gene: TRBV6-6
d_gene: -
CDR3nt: TGTGCCAGCAGTTACCTTCAGATTAGCAATCAGCCCCAGCATTTT
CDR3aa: CASSYLQISNQPQHF

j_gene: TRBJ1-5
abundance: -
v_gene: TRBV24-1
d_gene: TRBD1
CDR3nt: TGTGCCACCAGTGGGGACAGGGGGGCGGGCGGCAATCAGCCCCAGCATTTT
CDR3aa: CATSGDRGAGGNQPQHF

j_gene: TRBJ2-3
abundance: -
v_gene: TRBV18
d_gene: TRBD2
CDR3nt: TGTGCCAGCTCACCCGGGGAGGGGAGCACAGATACGCAGTATTTT
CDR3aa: CASSPGEGSTDTQYF

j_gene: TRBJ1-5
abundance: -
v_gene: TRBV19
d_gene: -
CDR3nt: TGTGCCAGTACGTTCGTCGGCGGAAATAGCAATCAGCCCCAGCATTTT
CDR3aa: CASTFVGGNSNQPQHF

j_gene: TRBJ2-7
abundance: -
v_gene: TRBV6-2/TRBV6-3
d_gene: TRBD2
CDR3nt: TGTGCCAGCAGACCTGGACTAGCGGGATCCGAGCAGTACTTC
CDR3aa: CASRPGLAGSEQYF

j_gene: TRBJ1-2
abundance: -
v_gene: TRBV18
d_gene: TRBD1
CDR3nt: TGTGCCAGCTCAAGGGGTGCCCCGACAACAGGGGCCTATGGCTACACCTTC
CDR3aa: CASSRGAPTTGAYGYTF

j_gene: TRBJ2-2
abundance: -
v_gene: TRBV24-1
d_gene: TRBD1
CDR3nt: TGTGCCACCAGTGGTCGTGGAACCGGGACAGGGAACACCGGGGAGCTGTTTTTT
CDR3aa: CATSGRGTGTGNTGELFF

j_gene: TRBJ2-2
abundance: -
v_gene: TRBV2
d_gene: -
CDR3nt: TGTGCCAGCAGTGAACTTGGCACCGCGAACACCGGGGAGCTGTTTTTT
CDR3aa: CASSELGTANTGELFF

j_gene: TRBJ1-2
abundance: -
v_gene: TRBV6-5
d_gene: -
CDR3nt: TGTGCCCTTAGGACAGCCTATGGCTACACCTTC
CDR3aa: CALRTAYGYTF